These 9 T cell receptor beta chains originate from one sample sequenced in a study of blood T cell repertoires in COVID-19. Profiled with immunoSEQ multiplex PCR; TCRdb holds only in-frame clones, not every one. The repertoire consists of more than 85,000 clones, with about four fifths occurring once and the leading ten covering around a sixth. Sequenced sample: peripheral blood. All receptors come from a woman aged 60-75 years with acute or convalescent COVID-19.

The genes are TRBV2 and TRBJ2-5; 7 nucleotides line up with TRBD2. The length of the CDR3 is 15 residues. V gave up 6 bases and J gave up 4 bases; unmatched junction bases: 11. CDR1 is SNHLY and CDR2 is FYNNEI in the germline V gene. CDR3 amino acids: CASRGEGMKRETQYF. CDR3 DNA sequence: TGTGCCAGCAGGGGGGAGGGCATGAAGAGAGAGACCCAGTACTTC.

CDR3 protein: CASRRSPGQGGYGYTF. Written as DNA, the CDR3 is TGTGCCAGCAGACGATCCCCGGGACAGGGGGGCTATGGCTACACCTTC. This sequence joins TRBV7-8 and TRBJ1-2; 11 nucleotides agree with TRBD1. The germline V gene has CDR1 SGHVS and CDR2 FQNEAQ. The CDR3 contains 16 residues. With V trimmed by 6 bases and J by 4 bases, 10 bases remained unmatched.

This chain links TRBV4-1 with TRBJ1-5; D gene unclear. The V and J ends lost 0 bases and 6 bases respectively, with 12 bases between them. CDR1 and CDR2 (germline): MGHRA, YSYEKL. CDR3 size: 15 residues. CDR3 sequence (DNA): TGCGCCAGCAGCCAAGATGGCCAGGTGAGTCAGCCCCAGCATTTT. Amino acid sequence: CASSQDGQVSQPQHF.

In this sample, this clone turned up once. The chain combines TRBV5-5 with TRBJ1-5; 7 positions match TRBD1. The CDR3 covers 15 residues. V shed 4 bases, J shed 0 bases, and the junction held 4 bases outside the gene matches. CDR1 is SGHKS and CDR2 is YYEKEE in the germline V gene (reference sequence). The CDR3 bases are TGTGCCAGCAGCGTAGGGGGCTATAGCAATCAGCCCCAGCATTTT. It specifies CASSVGGYSNQPQHF.

CDR3 nucleotide sequence: TGTGCCAGCAGCCTACAACAGGGGGGACCCCAGCATTTT. As protein: CASSLQQGGPQHF. The V and J genes are TRBV7-9 and TRBJ1-5; 8 nucleotides align to TRBD1. From germline, CDR1 is SEHNR and CDR2 FQNEAQ (reference sequence). The CDR3 covers 13 residues. V shed 5 bases and J 10 bases; nucleotides not matched to a gene: 7.

The chain recombines TRBV29-1 with TRBJ2-7; 8 bases fit TRBD2. In germline, CDR1 is SQVTM, CDR2 ANQGSEA. V shed 4 bases and J 6 bases; nucleotides not matched to a gene: 8. The CDR3 has 13 amino acids. In nucleotides, the CDR3 is TGCAGCGTTGTCCGGGAGGGGAATTCCGAGCAGTACTTC. Its protein is CSVVREGNSEQYF.

This clone has only one observation. The gene calls are TRBV5-4 and TRBJ1-2; D is perhaps TRBD1 (5 bases). The length of the CDR3 is 16 residues. With 0 bases removed from V and 0 bases from J, the gap between germline ends came to 12 bases. CDR1 and CDR2 (germline): SGHNT, YYREEE (reference sequence). CDR3 loop: CASSLVHPGSNYGYTF. CDR3 nucleotide sequence: TGTGCCAGCAGCTTGGTTCACCCAGGGTCTAACTATGGCTACACCTTC.

This rearrangement joins TRBV3-1 (or the pseudogene TRBV3-2) to TRBJ2-3; 7 nucleotides line up with TRBD2. The CDR3 runs to 19 residues. CDR1 and CDR2 from the germline V gene are LGHDT and YNNKEL (reference sequence). The trim removed 0 bases at V and 2 bases at J, leaving 14 bases unmatched. As DNA, the CDR3 is TGTGCCAGCAGCCAAGAGTGGGGTCGGGCTAGCGGTTACACAGATACGCAGTATTTT. This gives the protein CASSQEWGRASGYTDTQYF.

The V gene is TRBV6-5, the J gene TRBJ1-5; D remains unclear. Germline CDR1 reads MNHEY; CDR2 reads SVGAGI. The V end lost 2 bases, the J end lost 5 bases, and 10 bases lay between the germline ends. The CDR3 length is 14 residues. CDR3 protein: CASSYSRVYQPQHF. Written as DNA, the CDR3 is TGTGCCAGCAGTTACAGCCGGGTATATCAGCCCCAGCATTTT.